The T cell receptor (beta chain) under discussion was sequenced for a study of CD4 T cells in relation to SARS-CoV-2 and coronaviruses. Per germline, CDR1 LNHNV and CDR2 YYDKDF (reference sequence). V gave up 1 base and J gave up 5 bases, with 6 bases separating them. This CDR3 has 13 amino acids. Worth noting for this clone: No antigen is known for it.

Study results and caveats: No crossreactivity against non-spike viral proteins was tested here.

Clones were sequenced by immunoSEQ multiplex PCR, and TCRdb holds only the in-frame ones, with some missing. The sample lists 20,000 or so clones; around 77% were seen once. CD4+ T cells from unexposed donors were obtained before the COVID-19 pandemic (2011-2018). CD4+ T cells were isolated from the cells after more than nine days of culture. The sequenced material came from CD4+ T cells from PBMCs, cultured in vitro. V gene TRBV15 combines with J gene TRBJ1-5; D unclear. This receptor was obtained from a human donor in good health. The CDR3 nucleotides read TGTGCCACCAGCAGAGTGGAGTATCAGCCCCAGCATTTT. This codes for CATSRVEYQPQHF.